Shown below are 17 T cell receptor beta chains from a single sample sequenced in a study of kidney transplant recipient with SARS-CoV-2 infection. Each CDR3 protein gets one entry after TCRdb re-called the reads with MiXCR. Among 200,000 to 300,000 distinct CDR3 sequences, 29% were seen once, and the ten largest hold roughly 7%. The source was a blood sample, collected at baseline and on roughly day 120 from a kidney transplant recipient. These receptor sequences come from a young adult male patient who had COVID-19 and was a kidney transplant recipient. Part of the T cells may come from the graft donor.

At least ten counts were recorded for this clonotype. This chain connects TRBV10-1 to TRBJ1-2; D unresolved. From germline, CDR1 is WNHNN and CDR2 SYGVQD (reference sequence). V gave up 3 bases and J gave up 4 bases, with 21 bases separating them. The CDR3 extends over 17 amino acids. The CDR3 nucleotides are TGCGCCAGCAGTGACGCCAGAAGATCGCGAAAGACCTATGGCTACACCTTC. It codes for CASSDARRSRKTYGYTF.

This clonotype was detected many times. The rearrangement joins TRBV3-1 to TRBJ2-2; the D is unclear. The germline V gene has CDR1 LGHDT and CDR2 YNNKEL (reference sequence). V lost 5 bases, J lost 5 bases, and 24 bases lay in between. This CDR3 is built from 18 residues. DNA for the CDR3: TGTGCCAGCAGCTGGTACAGTCCCATTTCAGGCTTGACCGGGGAGCTGTTTTTT. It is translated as CASSWYSPISGLTGELFF.

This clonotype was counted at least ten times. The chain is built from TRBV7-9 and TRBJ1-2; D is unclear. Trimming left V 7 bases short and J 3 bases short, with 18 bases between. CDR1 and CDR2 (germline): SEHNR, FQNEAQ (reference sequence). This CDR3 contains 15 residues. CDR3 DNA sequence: TGTGCCAGCACGCTATCGGTTGTGGCAGACTATGGCTACACCTTC. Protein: CASTLSVVADYGYTF.

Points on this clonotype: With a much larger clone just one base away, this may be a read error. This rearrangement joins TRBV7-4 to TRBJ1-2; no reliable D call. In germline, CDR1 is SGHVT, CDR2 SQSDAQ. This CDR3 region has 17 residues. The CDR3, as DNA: TGTGCCAGCAGCTTTGGCGTTTCAGCTCGAAAGACCTATGGCCACACCTTC. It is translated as CASSFGVSARKTYGHTF.

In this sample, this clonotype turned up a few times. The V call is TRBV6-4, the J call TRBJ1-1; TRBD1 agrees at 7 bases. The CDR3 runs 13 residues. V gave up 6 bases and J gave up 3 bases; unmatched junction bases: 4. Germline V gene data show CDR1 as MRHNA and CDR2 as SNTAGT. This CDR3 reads CASSHRGYTEAFF. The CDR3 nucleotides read TGTGCCAGCAGCCACAGGGGTTACACTGAAGCTTTCTTT.

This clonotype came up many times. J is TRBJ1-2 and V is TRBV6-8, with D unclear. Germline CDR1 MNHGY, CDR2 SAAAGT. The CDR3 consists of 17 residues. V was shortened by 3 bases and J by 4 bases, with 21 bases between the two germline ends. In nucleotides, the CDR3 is TGTGCCAGCAGTTATGATGTACGCTCTAGAAAGACCTATGGCTACACCTTC. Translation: CASSYDVRSRKTYGYTF.

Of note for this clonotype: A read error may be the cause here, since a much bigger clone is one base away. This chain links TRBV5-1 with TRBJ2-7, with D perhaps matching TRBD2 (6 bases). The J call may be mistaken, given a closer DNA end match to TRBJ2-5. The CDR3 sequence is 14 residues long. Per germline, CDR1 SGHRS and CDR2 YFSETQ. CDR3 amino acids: CVSSIEGRRETQYF. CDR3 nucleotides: TGCGTCAGCAGCATTGAAGGGAGGAGAGAGACCCAGTACTTC.

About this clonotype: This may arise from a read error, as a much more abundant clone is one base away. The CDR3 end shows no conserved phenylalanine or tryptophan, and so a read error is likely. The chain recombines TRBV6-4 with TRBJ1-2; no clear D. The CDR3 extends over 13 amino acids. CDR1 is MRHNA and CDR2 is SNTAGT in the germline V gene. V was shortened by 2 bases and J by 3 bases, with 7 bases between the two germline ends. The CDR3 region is CASSDTGDYGYTL. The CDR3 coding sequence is TGTGCCAGCAGTGACACCGGGGACTATGGCTACACCCTC.

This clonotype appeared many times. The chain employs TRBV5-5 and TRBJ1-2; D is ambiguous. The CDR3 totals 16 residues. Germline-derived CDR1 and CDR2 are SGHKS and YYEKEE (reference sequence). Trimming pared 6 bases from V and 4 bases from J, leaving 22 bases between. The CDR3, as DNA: TGTGCCAGCATACTGACTGTCTCGCGAAAGACCTATGGCTACACCTTC. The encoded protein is CASILTVSRKTYGYTF.

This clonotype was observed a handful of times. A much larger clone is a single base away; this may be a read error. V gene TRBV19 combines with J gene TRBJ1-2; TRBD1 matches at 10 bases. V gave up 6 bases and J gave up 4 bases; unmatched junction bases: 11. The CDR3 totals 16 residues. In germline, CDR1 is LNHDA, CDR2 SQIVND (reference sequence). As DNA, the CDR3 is TGTGCCAGTAGGCGAACCGGGACAGGGGCTATCTATGGCTACACCTTC. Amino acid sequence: CASRRTGTGAIYGYTF. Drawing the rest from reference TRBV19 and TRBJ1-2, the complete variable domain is DGGITQSPKYLFRKEGQNVTLSCEQNLNHDAMYWYRQDPGQGLRLIYYSQIVNDFQKGDIAEGYSVSREKKESFPLTVTSAQKNPTAFYLCASRRTGTGAIYGYTFGSGTRLTVV.

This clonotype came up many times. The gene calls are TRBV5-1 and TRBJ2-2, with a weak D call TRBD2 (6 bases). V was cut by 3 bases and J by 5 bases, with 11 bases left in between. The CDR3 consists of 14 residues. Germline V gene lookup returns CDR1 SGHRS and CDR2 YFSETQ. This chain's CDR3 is CASSWAAGTGELFF. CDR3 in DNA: TGCGCCAGCAGCTGGGCGGCGGGGACCGGGGAGCTGTTTTTT.

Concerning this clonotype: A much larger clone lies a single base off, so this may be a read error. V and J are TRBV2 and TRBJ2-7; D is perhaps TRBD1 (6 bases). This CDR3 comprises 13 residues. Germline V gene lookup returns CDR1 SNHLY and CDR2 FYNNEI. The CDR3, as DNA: TGTGCCAACAGTGGACAGTTCGCCTACGAGCAGTACTTC. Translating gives CANSGQFAYEQYF.

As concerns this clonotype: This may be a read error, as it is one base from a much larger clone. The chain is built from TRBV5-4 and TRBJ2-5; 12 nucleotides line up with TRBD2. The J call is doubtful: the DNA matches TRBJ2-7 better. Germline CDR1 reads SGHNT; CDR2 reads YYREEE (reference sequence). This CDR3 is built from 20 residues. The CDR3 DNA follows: TGTGCCAGCAGCTGGGGAGCCGGGGCTAGCGGGAGGGCCCCTTCCTACGAGCAGTACGTC. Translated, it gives CASSWGAGASGRAPSYEQYV.

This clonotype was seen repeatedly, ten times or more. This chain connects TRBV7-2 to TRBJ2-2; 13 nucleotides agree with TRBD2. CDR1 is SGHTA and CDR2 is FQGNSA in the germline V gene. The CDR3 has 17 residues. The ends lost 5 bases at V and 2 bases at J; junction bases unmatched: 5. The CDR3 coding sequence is TGTGCCAGCAGCCATGGACTAGCGGGAGTTAACACCGGGGAGCTGTTTTTT. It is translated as CASSHGLAGVNTGELFF.

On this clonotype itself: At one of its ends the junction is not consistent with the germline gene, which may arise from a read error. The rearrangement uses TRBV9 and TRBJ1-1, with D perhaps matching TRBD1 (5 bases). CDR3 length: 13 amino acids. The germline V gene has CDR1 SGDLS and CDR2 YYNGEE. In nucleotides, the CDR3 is TGTGCCAGCAGCGTAGGACAGAACACTAAAGCTTTCTTT. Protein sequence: CASSVGQNTKAFF.

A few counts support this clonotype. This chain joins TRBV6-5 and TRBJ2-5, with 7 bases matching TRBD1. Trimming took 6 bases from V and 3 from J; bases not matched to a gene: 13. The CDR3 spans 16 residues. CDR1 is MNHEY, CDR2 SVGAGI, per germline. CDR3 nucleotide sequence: TGTGCCAGCAGCCCCCGGACCGATACAGGGGAAGAGACCCAGTACTTC. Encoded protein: CASSPRTDTGEETQYF.

The CDR3 loop reads CASSFGQGLAANNEQFF. DNA of the CDR3: TGTGCCAGCAGCTTCGGACAGGGCCTAGCAGCAAACAATGAGCAGTTCTTC. The chain uses TRBV7-6 and TRBJ2-1; TRBD1 matches at 8 bases. Germline values: CDR1 SGHVS, CDR2 FNYEAQ. The CDR3 sequence is 17 residues long. J was trimmed by 5 bases and V by 3 bases; bases with no gene match: 12. Using reference TRBV7-6 and TRBJ2-1 for the parts outside the CDR3, the full variable domain is GAGVSQSPRYKVTKRGQDVALRCDPISGHVSLYWYRQALGQGPEFLTYFNYEAQQDKSGLPNDRFSAERPEGSISTLTIQRTEQRDSAMYRCASSFGQGLAANNEQFFGPGTRLTVL.